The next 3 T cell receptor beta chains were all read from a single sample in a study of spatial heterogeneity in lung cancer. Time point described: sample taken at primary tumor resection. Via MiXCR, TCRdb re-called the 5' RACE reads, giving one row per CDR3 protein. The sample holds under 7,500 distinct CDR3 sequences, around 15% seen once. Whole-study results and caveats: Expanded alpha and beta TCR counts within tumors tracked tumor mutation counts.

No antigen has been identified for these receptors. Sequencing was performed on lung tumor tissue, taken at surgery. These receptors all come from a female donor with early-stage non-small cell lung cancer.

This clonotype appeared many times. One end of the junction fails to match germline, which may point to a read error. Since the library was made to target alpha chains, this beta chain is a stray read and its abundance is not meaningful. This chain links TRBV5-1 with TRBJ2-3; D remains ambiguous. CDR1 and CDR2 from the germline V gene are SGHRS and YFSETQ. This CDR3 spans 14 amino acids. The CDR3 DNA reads TGCGCGTTAACCCGGCAGGTCTGCACATATACGCAGTATTTT. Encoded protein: CALTRQVCTYTQYF.

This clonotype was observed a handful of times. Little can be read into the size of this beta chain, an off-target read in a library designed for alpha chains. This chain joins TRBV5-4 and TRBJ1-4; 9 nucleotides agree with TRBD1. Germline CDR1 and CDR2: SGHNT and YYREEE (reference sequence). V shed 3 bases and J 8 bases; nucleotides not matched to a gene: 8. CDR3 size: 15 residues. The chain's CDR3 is CASSYTGTGLEKLFF. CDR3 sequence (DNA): TGTGCCAGCAGCTACACTGGGACAGGGCTCGAAAAACTGTTTTTT. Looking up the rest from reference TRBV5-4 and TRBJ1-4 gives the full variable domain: ETGVTQSPTHLIKTRGQQVTLRCSSQSGHNTVSWYQQALGQGPQFIFQYYREEENGRGNFPPRFSGLQFPNYSSELNVNALELDDSALYLCASSYTGTGLEKLFFGSGTQLSVL.

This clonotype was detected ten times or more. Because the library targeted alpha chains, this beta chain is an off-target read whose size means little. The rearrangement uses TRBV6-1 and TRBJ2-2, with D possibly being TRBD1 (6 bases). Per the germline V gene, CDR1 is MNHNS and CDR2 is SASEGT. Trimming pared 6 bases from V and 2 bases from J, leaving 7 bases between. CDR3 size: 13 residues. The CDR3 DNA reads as TGTGCCAGCAGGGACAGAAACACCGGGGAGCTGTTTTTT. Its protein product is CASRDRNTGELFF.